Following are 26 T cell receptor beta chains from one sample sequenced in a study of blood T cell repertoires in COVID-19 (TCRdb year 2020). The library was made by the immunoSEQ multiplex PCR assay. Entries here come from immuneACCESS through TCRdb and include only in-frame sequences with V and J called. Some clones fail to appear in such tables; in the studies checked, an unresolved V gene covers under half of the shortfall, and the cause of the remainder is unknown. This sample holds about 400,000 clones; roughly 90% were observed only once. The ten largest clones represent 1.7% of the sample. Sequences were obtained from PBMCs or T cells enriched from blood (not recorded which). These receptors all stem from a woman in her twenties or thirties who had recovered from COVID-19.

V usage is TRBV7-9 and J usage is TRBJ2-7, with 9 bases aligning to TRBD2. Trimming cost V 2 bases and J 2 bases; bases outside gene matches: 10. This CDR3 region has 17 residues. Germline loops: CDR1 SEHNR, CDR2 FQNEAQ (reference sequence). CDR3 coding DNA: TGTGCCAGCAGCTTATGGCCTACTAGCGGGTCAACCTACGAGCAGTACTTC. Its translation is CASSLWPTSGSTYEQYF.

CDR3 sequence (DNA): TGTGCCAGCAGCCACGGGACAGGGTCAAAGCAGCCCCAGCATTTT. Its protein product is CASSHGTGSKQPQHF. The chain is built from TRBV13 and TRBJ1-5, with 9 bases fitting TRBD1. With V trimmed by 5 bases and J by 7 bases, 9 bases remained unmatched. CDR3 length equals 15 residues. The germline V gene encodes CDR1 PRHDT and CDR2 FYEKMQ (reference sequence).

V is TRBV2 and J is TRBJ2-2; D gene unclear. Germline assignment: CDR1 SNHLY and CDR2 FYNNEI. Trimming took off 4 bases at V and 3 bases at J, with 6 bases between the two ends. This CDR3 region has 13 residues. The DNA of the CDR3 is TGTGCCAGCAGTGGTCATTACACCGGGGAGCTGTTTTTT. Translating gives CASSGHYTGELFF.

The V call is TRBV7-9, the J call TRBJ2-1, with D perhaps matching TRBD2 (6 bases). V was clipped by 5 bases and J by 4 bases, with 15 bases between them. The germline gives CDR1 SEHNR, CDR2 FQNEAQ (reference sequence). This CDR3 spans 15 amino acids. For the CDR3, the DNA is TGTGCCAGCAGCCCCCGGCGGGGCGAGTACAATGAGCAGTTCTTC. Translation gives CASSPRRGEYNEQFF.

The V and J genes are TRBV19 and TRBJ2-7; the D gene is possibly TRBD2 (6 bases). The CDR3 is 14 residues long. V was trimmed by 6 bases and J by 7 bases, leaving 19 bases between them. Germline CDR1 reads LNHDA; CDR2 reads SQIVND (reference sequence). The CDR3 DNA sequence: TGTGCCAGTAGGGACGACTTCACCCGGGGGGAGCAGTACTTC. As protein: CASRDDFTRGEQYF.

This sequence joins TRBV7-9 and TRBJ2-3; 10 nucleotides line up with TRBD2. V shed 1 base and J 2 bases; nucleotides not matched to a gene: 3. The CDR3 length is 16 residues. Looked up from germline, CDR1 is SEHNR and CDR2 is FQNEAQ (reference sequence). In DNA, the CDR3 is TGTGCCAGCAGCTTAGGGCTAGCGGGGGCCACAGATACGCAGTATTTT. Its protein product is CASSLGLAGATDTQYF.

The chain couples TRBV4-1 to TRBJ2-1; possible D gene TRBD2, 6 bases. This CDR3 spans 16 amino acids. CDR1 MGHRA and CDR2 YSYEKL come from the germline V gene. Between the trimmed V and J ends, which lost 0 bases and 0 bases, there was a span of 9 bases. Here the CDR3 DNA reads TGCGCCAGCAGCCAAGATTTCGGGAGCTCCTACAATGAGCAGTTCTTC. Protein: CASSQDFGSSYNEQFF.

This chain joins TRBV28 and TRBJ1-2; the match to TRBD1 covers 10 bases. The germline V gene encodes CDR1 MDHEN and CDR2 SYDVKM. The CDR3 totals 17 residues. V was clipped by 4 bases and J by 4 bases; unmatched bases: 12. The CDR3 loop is CASSSPTGGFGGYGYTF. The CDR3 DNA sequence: TGTGCCAGCAGTTCGCCGACAGGGGGCTTTGGTGGCTATGGCTACACCTTC.

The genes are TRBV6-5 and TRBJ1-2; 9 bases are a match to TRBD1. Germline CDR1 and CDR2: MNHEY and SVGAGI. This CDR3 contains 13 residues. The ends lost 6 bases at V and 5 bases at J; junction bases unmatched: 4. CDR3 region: CASREDRGYGYTF. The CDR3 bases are TGTGCCAGCAGGGAGGACAGGGGATATGGCTACACCTTC.

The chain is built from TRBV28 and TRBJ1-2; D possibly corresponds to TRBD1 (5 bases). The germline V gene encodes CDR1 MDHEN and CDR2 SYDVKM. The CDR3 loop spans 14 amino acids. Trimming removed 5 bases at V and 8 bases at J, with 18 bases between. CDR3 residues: CASSPAGNRYGYTF. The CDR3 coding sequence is TGTGCCAGCAGTCCCGCAGGGAATCGTTACGGCTACACCTTC.

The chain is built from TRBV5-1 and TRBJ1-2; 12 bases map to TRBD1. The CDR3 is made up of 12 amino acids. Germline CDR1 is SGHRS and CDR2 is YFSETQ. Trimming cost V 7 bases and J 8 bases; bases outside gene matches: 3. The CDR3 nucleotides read TGCGCCAGCCGGGACAGGGGGCGAGGCTACACCTTC. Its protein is CASRDRGRGYTF.

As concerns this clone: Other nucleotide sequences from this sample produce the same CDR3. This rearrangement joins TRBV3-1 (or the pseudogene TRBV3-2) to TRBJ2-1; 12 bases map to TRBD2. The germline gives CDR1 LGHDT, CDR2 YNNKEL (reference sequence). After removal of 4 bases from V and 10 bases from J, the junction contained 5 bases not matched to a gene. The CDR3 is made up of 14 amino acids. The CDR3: CASSRMTSGGEQFF. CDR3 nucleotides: TGTGCCAGCAGCCGAATGACTAGCGGGGGCGAGCAGTTCTTC.

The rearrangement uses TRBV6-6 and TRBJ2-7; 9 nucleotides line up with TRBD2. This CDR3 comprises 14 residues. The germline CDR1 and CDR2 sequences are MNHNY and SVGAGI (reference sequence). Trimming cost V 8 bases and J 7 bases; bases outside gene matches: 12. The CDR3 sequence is CASRRRGGIGEQYF. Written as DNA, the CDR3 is TGTGCCAGCCGACGGCGGGGGGGAATCGGAGAGCAGTACTTC.

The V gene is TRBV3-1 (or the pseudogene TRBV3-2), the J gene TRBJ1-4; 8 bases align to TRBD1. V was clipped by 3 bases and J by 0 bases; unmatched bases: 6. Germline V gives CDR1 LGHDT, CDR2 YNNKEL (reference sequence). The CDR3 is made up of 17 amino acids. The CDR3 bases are TGTGCCAGCAGCCACCCGGACAGGGCCTCAACTAATGAAAAACTGTTTTTT. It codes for CASSHPDRASTNEKLFF.

The CDR3 region is CSVLKYSSYEQYF. CDR3 nucleotides: TGCAGCGTCCTAAAATATTCCTCCTACGAGCAGTACTTC. The gene calls are TRBV29-1 and TRBJ2-7; no clear D. Germline V gene data show CDR1 as SQVTM and CDR2 as ANQGSEA. Trimming took off 6 bases at V and 0 bases at J, with 12 bases between the two ends. The length of the CDR3 is 13 residues.

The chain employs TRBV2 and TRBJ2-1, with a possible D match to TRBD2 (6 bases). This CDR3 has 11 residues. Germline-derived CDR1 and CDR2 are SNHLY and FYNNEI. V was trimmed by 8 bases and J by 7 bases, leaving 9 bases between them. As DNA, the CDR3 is TGTGCCAGCGGCCGGGAGAATGAGCAGTTCTTC. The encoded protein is CASGRENEQFF. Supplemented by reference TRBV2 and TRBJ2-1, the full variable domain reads EPEVTQTPSHQVTQMGQEVILRCVPISNHLYFYWYRQILGQKVEFLVSFYNNEISEKSEIFDDQFSVERPDGSNFTLKIRSTKLEDSAMYFCASGRENEQFFGPGTRLTVL.

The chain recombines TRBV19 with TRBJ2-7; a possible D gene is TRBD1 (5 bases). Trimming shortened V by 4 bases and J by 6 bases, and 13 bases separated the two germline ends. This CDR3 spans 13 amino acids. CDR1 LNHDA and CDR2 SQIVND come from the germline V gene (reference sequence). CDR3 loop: CASSTPGPGEQYF. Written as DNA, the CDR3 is TGTGCCAGTAGTACTCCAGGGCCTGGCGAGCAGTACTTC.

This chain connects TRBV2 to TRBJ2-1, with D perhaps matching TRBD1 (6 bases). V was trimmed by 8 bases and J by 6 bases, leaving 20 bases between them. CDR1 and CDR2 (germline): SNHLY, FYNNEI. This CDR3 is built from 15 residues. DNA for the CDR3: TGTGCCAGCCCCAGGGGCCGACCCAGATTCAATGAGCAGTTCTTC. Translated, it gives CASPRGRPRFNEQFF.

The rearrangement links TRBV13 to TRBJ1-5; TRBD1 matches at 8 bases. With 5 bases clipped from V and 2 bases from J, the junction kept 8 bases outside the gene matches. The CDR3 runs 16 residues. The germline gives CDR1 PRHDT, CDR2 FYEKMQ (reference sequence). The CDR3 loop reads CASSQRTGIGNQPQHF. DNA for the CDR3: TGTGCCAGCAGCCAGCGGACAGGGATCGGCAATCAGCCCCAGCATTTT.

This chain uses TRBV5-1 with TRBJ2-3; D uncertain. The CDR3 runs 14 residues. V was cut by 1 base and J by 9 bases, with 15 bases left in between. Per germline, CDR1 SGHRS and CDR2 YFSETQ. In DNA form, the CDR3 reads TGCGCCAGCAGCTTGAGTCTAGTCGGTGGGACGCAGTATTTT. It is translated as CASSLSLVGGTQYF.

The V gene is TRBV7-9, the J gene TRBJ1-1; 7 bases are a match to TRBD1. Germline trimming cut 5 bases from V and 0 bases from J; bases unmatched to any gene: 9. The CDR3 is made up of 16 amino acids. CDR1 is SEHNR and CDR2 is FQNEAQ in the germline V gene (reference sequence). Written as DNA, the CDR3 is TGTGCCAGCAGCCCGAAGGGGGCTGGGGTGAACACTGAAGCTTTCTTT. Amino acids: CASSPKGAGVNTEAFF.

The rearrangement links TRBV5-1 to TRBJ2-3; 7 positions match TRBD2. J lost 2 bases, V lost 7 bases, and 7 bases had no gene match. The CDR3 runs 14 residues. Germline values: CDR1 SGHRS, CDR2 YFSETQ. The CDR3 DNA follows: TGCGCCAGCGGTAGCGGGTCTACCACAGATACGCAGTATTTT. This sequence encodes CASGSGSTTDTQYF.

The CDR3 region is CASSSGQGAQGNSPLHF. In DNA form, the CDR3 reads TGTGCCAGCAGCTCTGGACAGGGGGCGCAGGGTAATTCACCCCTCCACTTT. The V call is TRBV7-2, the J call TRBJ1-6, with 11 bases aligning to TRBD1. The germline V gene encodes CDR1 SGHTA and CDR2 FQGNSA. V shed 4 bases, J shed 6 bases, and the junction held 8 bases outside the gene matches. The CDR3 length is 17 residues.

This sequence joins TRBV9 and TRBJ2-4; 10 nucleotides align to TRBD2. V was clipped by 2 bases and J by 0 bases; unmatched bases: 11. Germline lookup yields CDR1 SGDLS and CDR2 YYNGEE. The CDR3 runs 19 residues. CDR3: CASSVPSGRAGVAKNIQYF. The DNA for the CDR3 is TGTGCCAGCAGCGTCCCGAGCGGGAGGGCTGGCGTAGCCAAAAACATTCAGTACTTC.

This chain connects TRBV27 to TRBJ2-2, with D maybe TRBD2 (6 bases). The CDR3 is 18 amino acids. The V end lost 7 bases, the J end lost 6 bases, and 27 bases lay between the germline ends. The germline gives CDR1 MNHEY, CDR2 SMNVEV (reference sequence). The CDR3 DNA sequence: TGTGCCAGCAATATGCGAGGCCCGGGACTTATCGGATCCGGGGAGCTGTTTTTT. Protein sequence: CASNMRGPGLIGSGELFF.

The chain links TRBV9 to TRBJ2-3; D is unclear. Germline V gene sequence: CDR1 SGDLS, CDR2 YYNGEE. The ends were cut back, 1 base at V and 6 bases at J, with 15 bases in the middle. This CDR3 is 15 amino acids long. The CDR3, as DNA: TGTGCCAGCAGCGTATTGTCCAGGTCATCGGATACGCAGTATTTT. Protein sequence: CASSVLSRSSDTQYF.